This T cell receptor beta chain appears in the sequencing data of a study of blood T cells in healthy people across ages. Notes on the study in general: Compared with aged donors, long-lived donors showed fewer expanded clones, suggesting selection. Roughly linear declines in TCR beta diversity per million T cells occurred with age. Diversity estimates drawn from one million T cells were deemed underestimates.

The CDR3 sequence is 17 residues long. Germline V gives CDR1 SQVTM, CDR2 ANQGSEA. Trimming removed 4 bases at V and 4 bases at J, with 20 bases between. Note on this clonotype: Its antigen is unknown.

Using a J-beta primer mix together with a sample-barcoded 5' primer, a second PCR was run for roughly 6 to 11 cycles. A single record per CDR3 protein comes from TCRdb applying MiXCR to the 5' RACE reads. The data contain about 1.4 million distinct CDR3 sequences, 59% of them singletons. V is TRBV29-1 and J is TRBJ2-6, with a weak D call TRBD1 (6 bases). The clonotype comes from a young man in good health. Specimen: blood. CDR3 DNA sequence: TGCAGCGTTGGGAGAGGTACACAGGGCGGAGGGGCCAACGTCCTGACTTTC. Amino acid sequence: CSVGRGTQGGGANVLTF.